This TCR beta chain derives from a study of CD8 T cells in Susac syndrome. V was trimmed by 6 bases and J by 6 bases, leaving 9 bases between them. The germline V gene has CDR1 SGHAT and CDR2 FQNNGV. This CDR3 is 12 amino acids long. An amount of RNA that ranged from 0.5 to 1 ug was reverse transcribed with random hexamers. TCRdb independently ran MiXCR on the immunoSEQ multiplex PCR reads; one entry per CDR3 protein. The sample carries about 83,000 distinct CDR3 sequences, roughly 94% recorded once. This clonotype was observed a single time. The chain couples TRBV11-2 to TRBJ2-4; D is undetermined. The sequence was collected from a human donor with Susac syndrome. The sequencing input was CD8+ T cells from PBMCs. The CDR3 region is CASRLTGNIQYF. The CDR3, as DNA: TGTGCCAGCAGGCTTACGGGAAACATTCAGTACTTC.